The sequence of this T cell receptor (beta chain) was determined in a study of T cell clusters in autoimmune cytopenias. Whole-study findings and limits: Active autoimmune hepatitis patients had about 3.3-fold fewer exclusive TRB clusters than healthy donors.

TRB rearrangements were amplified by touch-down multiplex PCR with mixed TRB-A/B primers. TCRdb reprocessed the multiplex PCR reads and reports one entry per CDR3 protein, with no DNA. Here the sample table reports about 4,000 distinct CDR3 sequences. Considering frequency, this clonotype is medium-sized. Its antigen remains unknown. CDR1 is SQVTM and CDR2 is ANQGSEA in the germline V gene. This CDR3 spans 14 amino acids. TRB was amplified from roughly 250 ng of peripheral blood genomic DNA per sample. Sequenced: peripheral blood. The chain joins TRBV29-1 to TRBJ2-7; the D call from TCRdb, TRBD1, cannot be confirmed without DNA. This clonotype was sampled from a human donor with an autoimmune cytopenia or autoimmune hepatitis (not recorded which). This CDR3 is CSVLRDPNTYEQYF.